Following are 3 T cell receptor beta chains from one sample sequenced in a study of Tregs in tolerant kidney transplant recipients. Clones were read by immunoSEQ multiplex PCR, and TCRdb kept only the in-frame ones, dropping some. The sample includes roughly 80,000 clones, 90% to 95% of them seen just once. Mixed chimerism was transient after nonmyeloablative marrow transplants from related graft donors. The source was CD4+ T cells from blood (PBMCs), collected 24 months after the transplant. These receptors came from a human patient who received a combined kidney and bone marrow transplant. Some of the T cells may derive from the graft donor.

The CDR3 DNA is TGTGCCAGCAGTCGGACACTTTCCGCCTACGAGCAGTACTTC. Its protein is CASSRTLSAYEQYF. The chain carries TRBV6-5 and TRBJ2-7, with D perhaps TRBD1 (5 bases). Germline lookup yields CDR1 MNHEY and CDR2 SVGAGI. The V gene lost 5 bases and the J gene lost 2 bases, with 13 bases spanning the gap. The CDR3 loop spans 14 amino acids.

The V and J genes are TRBV9 and TRBJ2-1; 8 bases are shared with TRBD1. V trimming: 0 bases; J trimming: 3 bases; junction bases outside the gene matches: 5. Per germline, CDR1 SGDLS and CDR2 YYNGEE. The CDR3 loop spans 16 amino acids. For the CDR3, the DNA is TGTGCCAGCAGCGTAGGGCTCGGACAGGGCTACAATGAGCAGTTCTTC. Its protein product is CASSVGLGQGYNEQFF.

The chain has TRBV5-8 and TRBJ2-7; D gene ambiguous. With 4 bases removed from V and 1 base from J, the gap between germline ends came to 15 bases. Germline V gene sequence: CDR1 SGHTS, CDR2 YDEGEE. The CDR3 is 15 amino acids. DNA of the CDR3: TGTGCCAGCAGCCACCCAACCAGGTGGTCCTACGAGCAGTACTTC. Translating gives CASSHPTRWSYEQYF. Full variable domain (missing parts from reference TRBV5-8 and TRBJ2-7): EAGVTQSPTHLIKTRGQQATLRCSPISGHTSVYWYQQALGLGLQFLLWYDEGEERNRGNFPPRFSGRQFPNYSSELNVNALELEDSALYLCASSHPTRWSYEQYFGPGTRLTVT.